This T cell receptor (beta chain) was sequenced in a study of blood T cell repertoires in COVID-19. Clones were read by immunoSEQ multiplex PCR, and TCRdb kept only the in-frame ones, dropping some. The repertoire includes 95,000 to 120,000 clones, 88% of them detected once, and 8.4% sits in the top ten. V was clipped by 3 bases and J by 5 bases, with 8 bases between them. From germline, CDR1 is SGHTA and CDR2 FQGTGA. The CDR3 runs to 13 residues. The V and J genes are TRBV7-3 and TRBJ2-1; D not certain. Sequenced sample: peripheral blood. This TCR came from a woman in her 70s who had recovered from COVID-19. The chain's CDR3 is CASSFQADNEQFF. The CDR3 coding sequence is TGTGCCAGCAGCTTTCAGGCAGACAATGAGCAGTTCTTC.